One and the same sample provided the 31 T cell receptor beta chains below, sequenced in a study of STAT5B mutations in CD4+ large granular lymphocyte leukemia (dated by TCRdb to between 2021 and 2024). The library came from the immunoSEQ multiplex PCR assay. TCRdb provides this immuneACCESS table in a form limited to in-frame rearrangements. Some clones are lacking; in checked studies, under half of them reflect an unresolved V gene, and why the rest are absent is not known. The sample data list some 29,000 clones, and about three quarters of these were observed just once. Around 0.99% of the sample comes from the top ten. Sequenced sample: CD4+ T cells from blood buffy coats. The source is a human donor in good health.

V and J are TRBV6-1 and TRBJ1-1; 9 positions agree with TRBD1. The germline V gene encodes CDR1 MNHNS and CDR2 SASEGT. V shed 7 bases, J shed 5 bases, and the junction held 8 bases outside the gene matches. The CDR3 runs to 14 residues. In nucleotides, the CDR3 is TGTGCCAGCACCTGGACAGGGGCAAGGACTGAAGCTTTCTTT. Residues: CASTWTGARTEAFF.

Turning to this clone: The junction differs from germline at one of its ends, possibly a read error. J is TRBJ2-1 and V is TRBV6-6, with D perhaps TRBD2 (5 bases). Germline values: CDR1 MNHNY, CDR2 SVGAGI (reference sequence). The CDR3 sequence is 14 residues long. Here the CDR3 reads CASRYYGNDNEQFF. CDR3 nucleotides: TGTGCCAGCCGTTACTACGGGAACGACAATGAGCAGTTCTTC.

The chain recombines TRBV7-9 with TRBJ2-1; 15 nucleotides align to TRBD2. The CDR3 is 17 residues long. V was pared by 2 bases and J by 6 bases, with 5 bases of the junction left unmatched. From germline, CDR1 is SEHNR and CDR2 FQNEAQ (reference sequence). CDR3 protein: CASSLWGTSGGRNEQFF. The CDR3 DNA reads as TGTGCCAGCAGCTTATGGGGGACTAGCGGGGGGCGCAATGAGCAGTTCTTC.

V gene TRBV4-2 combines with J gene TRBJ2-5; D is ambiguous. V was cut by 1 base and J by 5 bases, with 14 bases left in between. This CDR3 spans 15 amino acids. Per germline, CDR1 LGHNA and CDR2 YNFKEQ. The CDR3 DNA sequence: TGTGCCAGCAGCCAAGTTAAAGCTTCTGGGGAGACCCAGTACTTC. It codes for CASSQVKASGETQYF.

The chain uses TRBV6-5 and TRBJ2-2, with D unclear. With 7 bases removed from V and 0 bases from J, the gap between germline ends came to 12 bases. The germline CDR1 and CDR2 sequences are MNHEY and SVGAGI. CDR3 length: 15 residues. DNA for the CDR3: TGTGCCAGCAAAAAGGGAAATACGAACACCGGGGAGCTGTTTTTT. It yields the protein CASKKGNTNTGELFF.

This CDR3 reads CAWSYDSNYGYTF. The CDR3 DNA is TGTGCCTGGAGTTACGACAGTAACTATGGCTACACCTTC. This rearrangement joins TRBV30 to TRBJ1-2, with D perhaps TRBD1 (5 bases). V dropped 2 bases and J dropped 1 base, with 8 bases sitting between them. This CDR3 has 13 amino acids. Germline V CDR1 and CDR2: GTSNPN, SVGIG (reference sequence).

V and J are TRBV7-6 and TRBJ1-3, with D hard to call. Per the germline V gene, CDR1 is SGHVS and CDR2 is FNYEAQ. Trimming cost V 7 bases and J 0 bases, with 7 bases left between them. The CDR3 spans 13 residues. The chain's CDR3 is CASIPISGNTIYF. The CDR3 bases are TGTGCCAGCATACCAATCTCTGGAAACACCATATATTTT.

The genes are TRBV5-5 and TRBJ1-1; D possibly corresponds to TRBD1 (6 bases). The germline V gene has CDR1 SGHKS and CDR2 YYEKEE (reference sequence). V lost 0 bases and J lost 6, with 12 bases in between. CDR3 length: 14 amino acids. CDR3 region: CASSLGWGAAEAFF. CDR3 nucleotide sequence: TGTGCCAGCAGCTTGGGGTGGGGGGCGGCTGAAGCTTTCTTT.

The CDR3 region has the DNA TGTGCCAGCAGCGCGGGACAGGGGGGCACAGATACGCAGTATTTT. Its translation is CASSAGQGGTDTQYF. J is TRBJ2-3 and V is TRBV9, with 11 positions matching TRBD1. Looked up from germline, CDR1 is SGDLS and CDR2 is YYNGEE. V shed 3 bases and J 1 base; nucleotides not matched to a gene: 1. The CDR3 runs 15 residues.

This rearrangement joins TRBV5-8 to TRBJ1-1; tentative D call: TRBD1 (5 bases). The CDR3 is 14 residues long. Germline CDR1 is SGHTS and CDR2 is YDEGEE. V gave up 4 bases and J gave up 0 bases, with 10 bases separating them. The CDR3 here is CASSPGQMNTEAFF. The CDR3 region has the DNA TGTGCCAGCAGCCCTGGACAAATGAACACTGAAGCTTTCTTT. Combining the CDR3 with reference TRBV5-8 and TRBJ1-1 gives the whole variable domain EAGVTQSPTHLIKTRGQQATLRCSPISGHTSVYWYQQALGLGLQFLLWYDEGEERNRGNFPPRFSGRQFPNYSSELNVNALELEDSALYLCASSPGQMNTEAFFGQGTRLTVV.

This clone was recorded a few times. The chain recombines TRBV19 with TRBJ1-5; 8 bases match TRBD1. V lost 3 bases and J lost 6; bases outside the gene matches: 7. The germline V gene has CDR1 LNHDA and CDR2 SQIVND (reference sequence). This CDR3 comprises 15 residues. CDR3 coding DNA: TGTGCCAGTAGTATCGGGGGACAGGAAGGTCAGCCCCAGCATTTT. The encoded protein is CASSIGGQEGQPQHF.

This clone was seen a handful of times. V is TRBV6-1 and J is TRBJ2-2; D is unclear. The CDR3 contains 12 residues. The V gene lost 9 bases and the J gene lost 4 bases, with 9 bases spanning the gap. The germline CDR1 and CDR2 sequences are MNHNS and SASEGT. In DNA, the CDR3 is TGTGCCAGTCCAAAGCCCACCGGGGAGCTGTTTTTT. This gives the protein CASPKPTGELFF.

The genes are TRBV10-3 and TRBJ1-2; D is uncertain. The CDR3 totals 15 residues. Trimming took 0 bases from V and 4 from J, leaving 12 bases between them. Per germline, CDR1 ENHRY and CDR2 SYGVKD. CDR3 in amino acids: CAISESFNSVYGYTF. The DNA of the CDR3 is TGTGCCATCAGTGAGTCGTTCAATTCGGTCTATGGCTACACCTTC.

This clone was observed a single time. The genes are TRBV12-5 and TRBJ2-5, with 8 positions matching TRBD1. In germline, CDR1 is LGHNT, CDR2 FRNRAP. V was pared by 7 bases and J by 5 bases, with 9 bases of the junction left unmatched. The CDR3 spans 14 residues. CDR3 sequence: CASAPRTGLETQYF. The DNA for the CDR3 is TGTGCTAGTGCCCCTAGGACAGGGTTGGAGACCCAGTACTTC.

The rearrangement joins TRBV14 to TRBJ1-4, with D perhaps TRBD1 (6 bases). Germline V CDR1 and CDR2: SGHDN, FVKESK. The CDR3 loop spans 15 amino acids. Between the trimmed V and J ends, which lost 4 bases and 8 bases, there was a span of 17 bases. The CDR3 DNA sequence: TGTGCCAGCAGCCGACAGGCCGTCCTGGGGGAAAAACTGTTTTTT. Encoded protein: CASSRQAVLGEKLFF.

The chain couples TRBV18 to TRBJ2-2; D ambiguous. Per germline, CDR1 KGHSH and CDR2 LQKENI. The CDR3 extends over 15 amino acids. V lost 6 bases to trimming and J lost 0 bases, with 11 bases between them. CDR3 protein: CASSQAGANTGELFF. The CDR3 bases are TGTGCCAGCTCTCAAGCAGGCGCGAACACCGGGGAGCTGTTTTTT.

The rearrangement links TRBV27 to TRBJ1-1; tentatively, D is TRBD1 (6 bases). Per germline, CDR1 MNHEY and CDR2 SMNVEV (reference sequence). This CDR3 spans 14 amino acids. Trimming left V 4 bases short and J 7 bases short, with 16 bases between. The CDR3 loop is CASSWTDRTGEAFF. The CDR3 nucleotides read TGTGCCAGCAGTTGGACAGATCGAACAGGTGAAGCTTTCTTT.

This clone was recorded once. The chain uses TRBV19 and TRBJ2-6; no definite D call. V was pared by 6 bases and J by 1 base, with 10 bases between. This CDR3 contains 15 residues. The germline V gene has CDR1 LNHDA and CDR2 SQIVND (reference sequence). Written as DNA, the CDR3 is TGTGCCAGTAGGTACCGTCGGTCTGGGGCCAACGTCCTGACTTTC. Its protein is CASRYRRSGANVLTF.

V gene TRBV18 combines with J gene TRBJ2-2, with 9 nucleotides matching TRBD2. Per the germline V gene, CDR1 is KGHSH and CDR2 is LQKENI. The V and J ends lost 2 bases and 1 base, in that order; junction bases with no gene match: 8. The CDR3 is made up of 18 amino acids. The CDR3 nucleotides are TGTGCCAGCTCACCAATGAGAGGCGGGAGGGAGAACACCGGGGAGCTGTTTTTT. It codes for CASSPMRGGRENTGELFF.

The chain couples TRBV19 to TRBJ2-7, with 7 bases lining up with TRBD2. The J segment lost 4 bases and the V segment lost 3 bases, leaving 6 bases of the junction unmatched. This CDR3 region has 14 residues. The germline V gene encodes CDR1 LNHDA and CDR2 SQIVND (reference sequence). The CDR3 sequence: CASSMVAGVYEQYF. CDR3 nucleotides: TGTGCCAGTAGTATGGTCGCGGGAGTATACGAGCAGTACTTC.

Written as DNA, the CDR3 is TGCGCCAGCAGCCAAGAAGGCATAGCCAAAAACATTCAGTACTTC. It yields the protein CASSQEGIAKNIQYF. V gene TRBV4-1 combines with J gene TRBJ2-4, with D unclear. The V gene lost 0 bases and the J gene lost 0 bases, with 6 bases spanning the gap. Germline CDR1 and CDR2: MGHRA and YSYEKL. This CDR3 is built from 15 residues.

J is TRBJ2-7 and V is TRBV7-4, with 7 nucleotides matching TRBD1. The CDR3 has 14 amino acids. V gave up 4 bases and J gave up 0 bases; unmatched junction bases: 3. The V gene's germline CDR1 is SGHVT and CDR2 SQSDAQ. DNA of the CDR3: TGTGCCAGCAGCTCAGGGACAGCCTCCTACGAGCAGTACGTC. It translates to CASSSGTASYEQYV.

The table lists this clone with a few counts. This rearrangement joins TRBV4-2 to TRBJ2-2, with TRBD2 as a possible D gene (5 bases). This CDR3 is 18 amino acids long. The V gene's germline CDR1 is LGHNA and CDR2 YNFKEQ. Deletions cut 1 base from V and 2 bases from J, with 17 bases between. The DNA for the CDR3 is TGTGCCAGCAGCCAAGTTCTAGTCGGGGAGCCAAACACCGGGGAGCTGTTTTTT. Translated: CASSQVLVGEPNTGELFF.

This chain joins TRBV7-2 and TRBJ1-5; TRBD1 aligns across 9 bases. The CDR3 totals 17 residues. V shed 1 base and J 3 bases; nucleotides not matched to a gene: 7. Germline V gene lookup returns CDR1 SGHTA and CDR2 FQGNSA. The DNA for the CDR3 is TGTGCCAGCAGCTTAGGAGGGACAGGGTGGGACAATCAGCCCCAGCATTTT. Its translation: CASSLGGTGWDNQPQHF. Filled out from reference TRBV7-2 and TRBJ1-5, the complete variable domain reads GAGVSQSPSNKVTEKGKDVELRCDPISGHTALYWYRQSLGQGLEFLIYFQGNSAPDKSGLPSDRFSAERTGGSVSTLTIQRTQQEDSAVYLCASSLGGTGWDNQPQHFGDGTRLSIL.

This chain connects TRBV6-5 to TRBJ1-3; no firm D call. Between the trimmed V and J ends, which lost 6 bases and 0 bases, there was a span of 12 bases. Germline V gene sequence: CDR1 MNHEY, CDR2 SVGAGI. This CDR3 region has 15 residues. CDR3 nucleotide sequence: TGTGCCAGCAGAACGAATAACCTCTCTGGAAACACCATATATTTT. Its protein product is CASRTNNLSGNTIYF.

The rearrangement links TRBV28 to TRBJ1-3, with D possibly matching TRBD1 (5 bases). Germline lookup yields CDR1 MDHEN and CDR2 SYDVKM. V lost 6 bases, J lost 1 base, and 16 bases lay in between. The CDR3 contains 16 residues. The DNA for the CDR3 is TGTGCCAGCAGCCCACCCCTTGGGGGGTCTGGAAACACCATATATTTT. It encodes CASSPPLGGSGNTIYF.

This chain links TRBV7-3 with TRBJ2-6; D gene unclear. Trimming removed 5 bases from V and 5 bases from J, with 10 bases in between. Germline CDR1 is SGHTA and CDR2 is FQGTGA. The CDR3 consists of 14 residues. The CDR3 DNA sequence: TGTGCCAGCAGCCCTGACAACTGGGCCAACGTCCTGACTTTC. Its translation is CASSPDNWANVLTF.

The chain employs TRBV7-2 and TRBJ2-2; D not resolved. The ends were cut back, 5 bases at V and 1 base at J, with 5 bases in the middle. The CDR3 totals 13 residues. The germline V gene has CDR1 SGHTA and CDR2 FQGNSA. The DNA of the CDR3 is TGTGCCAGCAGCCGCGTGAACACCGGGGAGCTGTTTTTT. It yields the protein CASSRVNTGELFF.

The chain is built from TRBV18 and TRBJ2-7; perhaps TRBD2 as D (5 bases). The germline gives CDR1 KGHSH, CDR2 LQKENI. V was pared by 5 bases and J by 1 base, with 15 bases between. CDR3 size: 15 residues. Written as DNA, the CDR3 is TGTGCCAGCTCATCACTAGTAGGGATTTCCTACGAGCAGTACTTC. Amino acids: CASSSLVGISYEQYF.

This clone has a handful of counts. The rearrangement links TRBV7-9 to TRBJ2-3, with 7 nucleotides matching TRBD2. J lost 1 base, V lost 3 bases, and 4 bases had no gene match. CDR1 SEHNR and CDR2 FQNEAQ come from the germline V gene (reference sequence). CDR3 length: 15 amino acids. This chain's CDR3 is CASSFLAGGTDTQYF. The CDR3 DNA sequence: TGTGCCAGCAGCTTTCTTGCGGGGGGCACAGATACGCAGTATTTT. The full variable domain, completed using reference TRBV7-9 and TRBJ2-3, is DTGVSQNPRHKITKRGQNVTFRCDPISEHNRLYWYRQTLGQGPEFLTYFQNEAQLEKSRLLSDRFSAERPKGSFSTLEIQRTEQGDSAMYLCASSFLAGGTDTQYFGPGTRLTVL.

This chain links TRBV28 with TRBJ1-1; D is ambiguous. The CDR3 has 15 amino acids. V was pared by 6 bases and J by 1 base, with 15 bases between. The V gene's germline CDR1 is MDHEN and CDR2 SYDVKM. CDR3 DNA sequence: TGTGCCAGCAGCCGCCGGACGGGAAAGAACACTGAAGCTTTCTTT. Its translation is CASSRRTGKNTEAFF.